This T cell receptor (beta chain) was sequenced in a study of a mutant IDH1 vaccine in newly diagnosed glioma. Across the study: Earlier treatment was radiotherapy, temozolomide, or both, with most getting both. Findings and limits, study-wide: Changes in the top peripheral T cell clonotypes seemingly had no bearing on pseudoprogression.

Assay used: immunoSEQ multiplex PCR; TCRdb lists only in-frame clones, some missing. The sample consists of tens of thousands of clones, less than 90% of them appearing once. In this sample, this clone turned up once. Antigen: not known. V shed 2 bases and J 1 base; nucleotides not matched to a gene: 1. The CDR3 runs 14 residues. Per the germline V gene, CDR1 is KGHSH and CDR2 is LQKENI. The time point is: week 35, safety follow-up. In every dose of vaccine, 300 ug of mutant IDH1 20-mer peptide was given alongside topical imiquimod. The input for sequencing was PBMCs, taken from a glioma patient whose treatment included an IDH1 peptide vaccine. The TCR was taken from a man aged 40-49 years with glioma. The chain recombines TRBV18 with TRBJ1-1, with 7 bases identical to TRBD1. Here the CDR3 DNA reads TGTGCCAGCTCACCATCAGGGGGGAACACTGAAGCTTTCTTT. It specifies CASSPSGGNTEAFF.